This T cell receptor (beta chain) was captured by sequencing in a study of blood T cell repertoires in COVID-19. Study-level background: Whether acute or convalescent, the COVID-19 samples came from the United States, Italy and Spain. T cells, B-cell-depleted T cells, or PBMCs supplied cDNA or gDNA.

Germline-derived CDR1 and CDR2 are LGHDT and YNNKEL (reference sequence). Trimming cost V 2 bases and J 8 bases; bases outside gene matches: 7. The CDR3 extends over 15 amino acids. Assay used: immunoSEQ multiplex PCR; TCRdb lists only in-frame clones, some missing. Among over 200,000 clones, 84% were seen once, and the ten largest hold around a sixth. This receptor was obtained from a woman older than 75 with active or convalescent COVID-19. The sequenced sample was peripheral blood. V usage is TRBV3-1 (or the pseudogene TRBV3-2) and J usage is TRBJ2-1; 9 bases match TRBD2. For the CDR3, the DNA is TGTGCCAGCAGCCAAAGTGCGGGGGGGCGTGATGAGCAGTTCTTC. Amino acid sequence: CASSQSAGGRDEQFF.